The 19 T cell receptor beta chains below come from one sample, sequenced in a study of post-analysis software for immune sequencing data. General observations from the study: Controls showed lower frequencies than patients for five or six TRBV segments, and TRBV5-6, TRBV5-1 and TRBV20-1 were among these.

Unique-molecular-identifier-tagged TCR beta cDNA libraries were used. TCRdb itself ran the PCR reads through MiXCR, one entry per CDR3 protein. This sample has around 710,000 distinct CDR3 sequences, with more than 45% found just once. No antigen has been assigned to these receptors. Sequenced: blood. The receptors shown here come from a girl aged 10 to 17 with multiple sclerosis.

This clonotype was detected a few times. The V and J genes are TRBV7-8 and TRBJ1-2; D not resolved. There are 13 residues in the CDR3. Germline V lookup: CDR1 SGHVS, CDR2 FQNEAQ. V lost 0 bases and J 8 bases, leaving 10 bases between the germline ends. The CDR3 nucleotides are TGTGCCAGCAGCTTAGCCCCTGCCGTAGGCTACACCTTC. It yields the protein CASSLAPAVGYTF.

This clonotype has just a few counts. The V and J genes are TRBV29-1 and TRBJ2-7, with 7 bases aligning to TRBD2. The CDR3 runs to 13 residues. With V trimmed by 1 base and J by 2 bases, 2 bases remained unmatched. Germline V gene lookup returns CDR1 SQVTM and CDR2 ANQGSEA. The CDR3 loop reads CSVEVGLAYEQYF. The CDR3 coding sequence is TGCAGCGTTGAAGTTGGACTAGCCTACGAGCAGTACTTC.

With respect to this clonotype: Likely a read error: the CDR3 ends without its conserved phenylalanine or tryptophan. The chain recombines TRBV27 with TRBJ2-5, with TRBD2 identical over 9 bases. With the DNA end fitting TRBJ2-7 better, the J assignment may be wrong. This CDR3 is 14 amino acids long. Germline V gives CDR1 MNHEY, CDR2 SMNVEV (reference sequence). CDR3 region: CASMVAGGWYEQYL. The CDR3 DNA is TGTGCCAGCATGGTGGCGGGAGGGTGGTACGAGCAGTACTTA.

The CDR3 DNA sequence: TGTGCCAGCATAGGAGGCAGGGCCGATGAGCAGTTCTTC. Translating gives CASIGGRADEQFF. The V gene is TRBV27, the J gene TRBJ2-1; D might be TRBD1 or TRBD2, each matching 5 bases. V was trimmed by 7 bases and J by 8 bases, leaving 15 bases between them. Germline loops: CDR1 MNHEY, CDR2 SMNVEV (reference sequence). This CDR3 comprises 13 residues.

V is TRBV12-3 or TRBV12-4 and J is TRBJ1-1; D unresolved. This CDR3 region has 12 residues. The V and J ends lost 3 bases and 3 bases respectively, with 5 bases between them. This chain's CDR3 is CASSLLYTEAFF. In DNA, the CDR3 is TGTGCCAGCAGTTTGTTGTACACTGAAGCTTTCTTT.

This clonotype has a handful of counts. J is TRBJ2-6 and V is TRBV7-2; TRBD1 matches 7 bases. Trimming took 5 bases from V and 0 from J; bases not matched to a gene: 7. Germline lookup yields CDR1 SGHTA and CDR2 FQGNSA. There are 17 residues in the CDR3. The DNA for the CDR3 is TGTGCCAGCAGCACCCTGGGACAGATCTCTGGGGCCAACGTCCTGACTTTC. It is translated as CASSTLGQISGANVLTF. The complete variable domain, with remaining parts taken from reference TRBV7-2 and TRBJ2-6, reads GAGVSQSPSNKVTEKGKDVELRCDPISGHTALYWYRQSLGQGLEFLIYFQGNSAPDKSGLPSDRFSAERTGGSVSTLTIQRTQQEDSAVYLCASSTLGQISGANVLTFGAGSRLTVL.

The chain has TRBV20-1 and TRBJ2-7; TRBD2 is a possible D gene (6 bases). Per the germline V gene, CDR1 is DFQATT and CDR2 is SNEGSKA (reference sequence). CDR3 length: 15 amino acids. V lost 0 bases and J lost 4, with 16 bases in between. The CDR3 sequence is CSARDLGSGLYEQYF. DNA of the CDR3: TGCAGTGCTAGAGATTTGGGTAGCGGCCTTTACGAGCAGTACTTC.

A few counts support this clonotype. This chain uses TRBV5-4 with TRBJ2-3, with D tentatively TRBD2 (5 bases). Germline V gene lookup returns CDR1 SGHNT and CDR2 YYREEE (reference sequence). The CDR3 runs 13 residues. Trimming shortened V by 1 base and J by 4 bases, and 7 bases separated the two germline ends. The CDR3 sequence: CASSLTSSDTQYF. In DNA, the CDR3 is TGTGCCAGCAGCTTGACTAGTTCAGATACGCAGTATTTT.

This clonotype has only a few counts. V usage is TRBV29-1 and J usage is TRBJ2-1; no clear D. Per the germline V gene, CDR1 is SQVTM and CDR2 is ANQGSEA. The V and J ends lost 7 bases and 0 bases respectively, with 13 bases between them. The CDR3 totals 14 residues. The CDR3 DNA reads TGCAGCGCCGCAGGTTGGGGCTCCTACAATGAGCAGTTCTTC. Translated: CSAAGWGSYNEQFF.

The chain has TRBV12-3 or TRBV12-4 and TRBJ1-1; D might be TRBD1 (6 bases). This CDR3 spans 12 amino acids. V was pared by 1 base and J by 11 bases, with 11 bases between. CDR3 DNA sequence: TGTGCCAGCAGTTTAGGAGGGGGGCCGGCTTTCTTT. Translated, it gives CASSLGGGPAFF.

The CDR3 DNA is TGTGCCAGCAGCCGGCTAACCGGGAGCGGCCCAGATACGCAGTATTTT. This gives the protein CASSRLTGSGPDTQYF. V and J are TRBV5-5 and TRBJ2-3, with TRBD2 as a possible D gene (6 bases). CDR3 length: 16 residues. The germline V gene has CDR1 SGHKS and CDR2 YYEKEE (reference sequence). The V end lost 4 bases, the J end lost 4 bases, and 19 bases lay between the germline ends.

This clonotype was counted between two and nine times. CDR3 sequence: CSVKRVDTEAFF. The CDR3 bases are TGCAGCGTTAAGAGGGTGGACACTGAAGCTTTCTTT. This rearrangement joins TRBV29-1 to TRBJ1-1, with unresolved D. The CDR3 is made up of 12 amino acids. The V end lost 5 bases, the J end lost 3 bases, and 10 bases lay between the germline ends. In germline, CDR1 is SQVTM, CDR2 ANQGSEA.

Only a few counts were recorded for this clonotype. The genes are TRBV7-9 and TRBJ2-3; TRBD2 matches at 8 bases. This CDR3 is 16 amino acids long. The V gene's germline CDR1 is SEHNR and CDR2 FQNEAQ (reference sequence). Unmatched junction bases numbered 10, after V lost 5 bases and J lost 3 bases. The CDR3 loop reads CASSRGPGLVTDTQYF. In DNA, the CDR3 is TGTGCCAGCAGCAGAGGCCCGGGACTAGTAACAGATACGCAGTATTTT.

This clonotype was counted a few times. CDR3 protein: CASSQGSWNEQFF. CDR3 DNA: TGTGCCAGCAGCCAGGGGAGCTGGAATGAGCAGTTCTTC. The V and J genes are TRBV3-1 and TRBJ2-1; D is possibly TRBD2 (5 bases). Per the germline V gene, CDR1 is LGHDT and CDR2 is YNNKEL (reference sequence). The CDR3 is 13 amino acids. V was cut by 3 bases and J by 7 bases, with 10 bases left in between.

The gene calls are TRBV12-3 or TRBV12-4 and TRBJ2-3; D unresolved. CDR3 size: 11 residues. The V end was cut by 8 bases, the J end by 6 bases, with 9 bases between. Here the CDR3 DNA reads TGTGCCAGCGGCACCAGGGATACGCAGTATTTT. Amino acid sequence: CASGTRDTQYF.

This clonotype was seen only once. CDR3 loop: CASSLSGTIGYTF. The CDR3 DNA follows: TGCGCCAGCAGCTTGTCGGGGACGATTGGCTACACCTTC. The chain couples TRBV5-1 to TRBJ1-2, with D maybe TRBD1 (5 bases). The CDR3 has 13 amino acids. Trimming took 1 base from V and 7 from J, leaving 11 bases between them. CDR1 and CDR2 (germline): SGHRS, YFSETQ.

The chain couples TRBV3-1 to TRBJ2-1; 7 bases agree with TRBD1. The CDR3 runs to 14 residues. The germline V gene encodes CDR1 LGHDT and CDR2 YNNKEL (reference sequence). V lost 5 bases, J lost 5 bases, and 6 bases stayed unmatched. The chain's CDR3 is CASSSQGLDNEQFF. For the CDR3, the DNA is TGTGCCAGCAGCTCACAGGGGCTCGACAATGAGCAGTTCTTC.

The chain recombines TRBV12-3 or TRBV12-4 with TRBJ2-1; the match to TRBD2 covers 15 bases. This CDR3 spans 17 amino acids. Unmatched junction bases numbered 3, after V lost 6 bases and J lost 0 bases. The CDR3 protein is CASRGTSGGSSYNEQFF. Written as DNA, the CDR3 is TGTGCCAGCAGAGGGACTAGCGGGGGGAGCTCCTACAATGAGCAGTTCTTC.

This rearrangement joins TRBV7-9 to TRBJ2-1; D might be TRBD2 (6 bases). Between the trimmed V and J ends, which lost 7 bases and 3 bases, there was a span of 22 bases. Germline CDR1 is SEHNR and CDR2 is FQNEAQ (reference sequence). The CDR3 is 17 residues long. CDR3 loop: CASTKPRGTPNYNEQFF. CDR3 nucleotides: TGTGCCAGCACCAAGCCCCGCGGGACCCCCAACTACAATGAGCAGTTCTTC.